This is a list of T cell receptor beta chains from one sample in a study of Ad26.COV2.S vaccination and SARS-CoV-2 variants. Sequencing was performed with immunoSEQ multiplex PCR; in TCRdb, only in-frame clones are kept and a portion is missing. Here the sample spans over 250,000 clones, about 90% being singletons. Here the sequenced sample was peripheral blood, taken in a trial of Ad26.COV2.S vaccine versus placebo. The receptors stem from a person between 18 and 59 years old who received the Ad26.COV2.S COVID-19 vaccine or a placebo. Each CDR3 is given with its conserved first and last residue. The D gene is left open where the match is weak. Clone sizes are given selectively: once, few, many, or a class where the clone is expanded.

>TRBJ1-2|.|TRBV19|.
TGTGCCAGTAGTATGTCGACAGGCAAAAGGGCTAACTATGGCTACACCTTC
CASSMSTGKRANYGYTF
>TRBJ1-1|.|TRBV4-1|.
TGCGCCAGCAGCCAAGACAGGAGGAACACTGAAGCTTTCTTT
CASSQDRRNTEAFF
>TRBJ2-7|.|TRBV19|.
TGTGCCAGTAGCGTGACAGGACCCTACGAGCAGTACTTC
CASSVTGPYEQYF
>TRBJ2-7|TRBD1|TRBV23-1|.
TGCGCCAGCAGTCGTCCGGGACAGGGGGCGAATCCTCTCTCCTACGAGCAGTACTTC
CASSRPGQGANPLSYEQYF
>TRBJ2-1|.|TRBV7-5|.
TGTGTCAGAAGCTTTTCCCCACTAGCGGGAGGATCCTACAATGAGCAGTTCTTC
CVRSFSPLAGGSYNEQFF
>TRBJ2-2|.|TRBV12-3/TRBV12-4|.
TGTGCCAGCAGTTTTGTGCGGGCCAGGCTGTTTTTT
CASSFVRARLFF
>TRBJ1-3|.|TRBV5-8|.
TGTGCCAGCAGCTTGGTTAGAGACACCATATATTTT
CASSLVRDTIYF
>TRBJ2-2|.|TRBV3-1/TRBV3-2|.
TGTGCCAGCAGCCAGCCCAGCGGCGCGAACACCGGGGAGCTGTTTTTT
CASSQPSGANTGELFF
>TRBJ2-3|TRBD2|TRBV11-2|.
TGTGCCAGCAGCCCCCTGGGGGGGGTGGGGATAACGCAGTATTTT
CASSPLGGVGITQYF
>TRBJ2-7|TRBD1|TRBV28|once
TGTGCCAGCAGTTCCGGGACAGGGCACCACGAGCAGTACTTC
CASSSGTGHHEQYF
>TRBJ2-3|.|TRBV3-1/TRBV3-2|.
TGTGCCAGCAGCCCATATGGGGGCCGCGAAGGGGGTACGCAGTATTTT
CASSPYGGREGGTQYF
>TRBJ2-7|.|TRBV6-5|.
TGTGCCAGCAGTTACTCGATGGGGGCTGGGGAGCAGTACTTC
CASSYSMGAGEQYF
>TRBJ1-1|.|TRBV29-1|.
TGCAGCGTTGGGGCTGGGGTGGACACTGAAGCTTTCTTT
CSVGAGVDTEAFF
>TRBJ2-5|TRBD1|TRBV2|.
TGTGCCAGCAGACGGACAGGGGTCCAAGAGACCCAGTACTTC
CASRRTGVQETQYF
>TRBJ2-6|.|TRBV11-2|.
TGTGCCAGCGCTTGGGGGCCCGGGGCCAACGTCCTGACTTTC
CASAWGPGANVLTF
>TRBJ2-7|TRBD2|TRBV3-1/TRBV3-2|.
TGTGCCAGCAGCCACGGGGGGGCAGGCGGCTACGAGCAGTACTTC
CASSHGGAGGYEQYF
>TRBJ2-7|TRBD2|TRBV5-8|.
TGTGCCAGCAGCCCCCACGGCGGGAGGGCCAGCTTCTTC
CASSPHGGRASFF
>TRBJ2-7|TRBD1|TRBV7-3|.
TGTGCCAGCAGCTTCGACAGGGATGACGAGCAGTACTTC
CASSFDRDDEQYF
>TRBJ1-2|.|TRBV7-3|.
TGTGCCAGCAGCTTAAACAGGGTCTCTTACTATGGCTACACCTTC
CASSLNRVSYYGYTF
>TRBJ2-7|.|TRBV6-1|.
TGTGCCAGCAGTGAAGGGCTGGGGGGCGCTCTATACGAGCAGTACTTC
CASSEGLGGALYEQYF
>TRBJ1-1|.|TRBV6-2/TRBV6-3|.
TGTGCCAGCAGTTACTCGAGAGGGCGGGGTGCCGCCACTGAAGCTTTCTTT
CASSYSRGRGAATEAFF
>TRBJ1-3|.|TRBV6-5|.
TGTGCCAGCAGGGGGACGGGGAGAAACACCATATATTTT
CASRGTGRNTIYF
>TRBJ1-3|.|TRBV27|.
TGTGCCAGCAGTGAGCCAGGGGGAAACACCATATATTTT
CASSEPGGNTIYF
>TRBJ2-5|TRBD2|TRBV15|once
TGTGCCACCAGCACCCAGAGACTAGCGGGAGTAGGAGAGACCCAGTACTTC
CATSTQRLAGVGETQYF
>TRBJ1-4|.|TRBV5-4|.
TGTGCCAGCAGCTTGGGAGGGAGAAATGAAAAACTGTTTTTT
CASSLGGRNEKLFF
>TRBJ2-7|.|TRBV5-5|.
TGTGCCAGCAGCTTGGAGGGGCCCAACTACGAGCAGTACTTC
CASSLEGPNYEQYF
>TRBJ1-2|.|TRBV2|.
TGTGCCAGCAGTCGGGGTCCGGGTGGCTACACCTTC
CASSRGPGGYTF
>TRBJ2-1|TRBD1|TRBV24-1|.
TGTGCCACCAGTGATATCCTTCGTTTCGAGACCGGGACAGGGGTGAATGAGCAGTTCTTC
CATSDILRFETGTGVNEQFF
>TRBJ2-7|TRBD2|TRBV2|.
TGTGCCAGCAGTGATTCCGCTAGCGGGAGAAGGTACGAGCAGTACTTC
CASSDSASGRRYEQYF
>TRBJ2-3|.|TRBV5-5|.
TGTGCCAGCAGCTTATTGATCGGGAGTTTGATAGATACGCAGTATTTT
CASSLLIGSLIDTQYF
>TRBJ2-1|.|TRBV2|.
TGTGCCAGCAGTGGGGAGGCCTACAATGAGCAGTTCTTC
CASSGEAYNEQFF
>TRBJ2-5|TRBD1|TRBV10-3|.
TGTGCCATCAGTGAAAGGACAGGGGGCCAAGAGACCCAGTACTTC
CAISERTGGQETQYF
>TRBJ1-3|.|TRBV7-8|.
TGTGCCAGCAGCCCCTACCGGACCCGTCCCTCTGGAAACACCATATATTTT
CASSPYRTRPSGNTIYF
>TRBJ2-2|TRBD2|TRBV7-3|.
TGTGCCAGCAGCCCACGGACTAGCGGGGGCACATCCCCGGGGGAGCTGTTTTTT
CASSPRTSGGTSPGELFF
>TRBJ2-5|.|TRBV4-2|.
TGTGCCAGCAGTTCCCCCGTGGAGGGGCAAGAGACCCAGTACTTC
CASSSPVEGQETQYF
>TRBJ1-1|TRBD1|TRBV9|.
TGTGCCAGCAGCGGTACAGGGGGTCGGGAAACTGAAGCTTTCTTT
CASSGTGGRETEAFF
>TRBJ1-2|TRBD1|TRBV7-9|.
TGTGCCAGCAGCTTAACAGGGGGAGAGTCTGGCTACACCTTC
CASSLTGGESGYTF
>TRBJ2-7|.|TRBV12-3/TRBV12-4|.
TGTGCCAGCAGAGGGACGGCCTACGAGCAGTACTTC
CASRGTAYEQYF
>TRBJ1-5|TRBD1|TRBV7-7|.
TGTGCTAGCAGGGGGACAGGGGCGAGCAATCAGCCCCAGCATTTT
CASRGTGASNQPQHF
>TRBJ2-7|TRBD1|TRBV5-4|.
TGTGCCAGCAGCCCGGCTGGACAGGGTGTCCTTGGCGAGCAGTACTTC
CASSPAGQGVLGEQYF
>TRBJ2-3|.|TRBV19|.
TGTGCCAGTAGTGAGACTTACGCTACAGATACGCAGTATTTT
CASSETYATDTQYF
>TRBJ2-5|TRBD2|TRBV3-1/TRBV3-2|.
TGTGCCAGCAGCCAAGTGAGACTAGCGGGAGAGACCCAGTACTTC
CASSQVRLAGETQYF
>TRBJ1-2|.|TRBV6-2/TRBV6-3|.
TGTGCCAGCAGTTACTTATACCAGGGGAATGGCTACACCTTC
CASSYLYQGNGYTF
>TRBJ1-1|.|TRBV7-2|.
TGTGCCAGCAGCTTAGTTGACCCGATAAACACTGAAGCTTTCTTT
CASSLVDPINTEAFF
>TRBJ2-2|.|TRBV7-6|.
TGTGCCAGCAGCCACCGCGGAGAGAACACCGGGGAGCTGTTTTTT
CASSHRGENTGELFF
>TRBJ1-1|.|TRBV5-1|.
TGCGCCAGCAGCTTGGCGGTTAAACAGGTCGACACTGAAGCTTTCTTT
CASSLAVKQVDTEAFF